The 11 T cell receptor beta chains reported below all come from one sample, sequenced in a study of blood T cell repertoires in COVID-19. Measured with immunoSEQ multiplex PCR; TCRdb has only the in-frame clones, and not every one. The table includes 150,000 to 200,000 clones, 70% to 90% detected once. Specimen: peripheral blood. All receptors derive from a human donor in a cohort sampled during active COVID-19.

V usage is TRBV10-3 and J usage is TRBJ2-7; 8 bases are shared with TRBD1. This CDR3 has 15 residues. CDR1 ENHRY and CDR2 SYGVKD come from the germline V gene. Trimming cost V 3 bases and J 0 bases; bases outside gene matches: 4. The CDR3 DNA reads as TGTGCCATCAGTGACAGGGGACAGGCCTCCTACGAGCAGTACTTC. This sequence encodes CAISDRGQASYEQYF.

This chain links TRBV28 with TRBJ1-1; 7 bases map to TRBD1. This CDR3 spans 17 amino acids. Germline CDR1 is MDHEN and CDR2 is SYDVKM. The junction had 9 bases not matched to a gene; V was cut back by 2 bases and J by 0 bases. The CDR3 region is CASSLRTGDIMNTEAFF. For the CDR3, the DNA is TGTGCCAGCAGTTTACGGACAGGAGACATCATGAACACTGAAGCTTTCTTT.

Only one count was recorded for this clone. The chain uses TRBV5-1 and TRBJ1-2; no firm D call. The CDR3 is 14 amino acids. Trimming shortened V by 0 bases and J by 2 bases, and 8 bases separated the two germline ends. From germline, CDR1 is SGHRS and CDR2 YFSETQ. CDR3 in DNA: TGCGCCAGCAGCTTGGCTCCAGAAAACTATGGCTACACCTTC. Translation gives CASSLAPENYGYTF.

The chain carries TRBV7-8 and TRBJ1-6; the D is unclear. With 5 bases removed from V and 4 bases from J, the gap between germline ends came to 9 bases. CDR3 length equals 14 residues. Germline V gene lookup returns CDR1 SGHVS and CDR2 FQNEAQ. CDR3: CASSIGLYNSPLHF. The CDR3, as DNA: TGTGCCAGCAGCATTGGACTGTATAATTCACCCCTCCACTTT.

The V call is TRBV10-1, the J call TRBJ2-7; the match to TRBD2 covers 7 bases. Germline-derived CDR1 and CDR2 are WNHNN and SYGVQD (reference sequence). V shed 2 bases, J shed 2 bases, and the junction held 3 bases outside the gene matches. The CDR3 is 14 residues long. The CDR3 loop reads CASSEAGDPYEQYF. DNA of the CDR3: TGCGCCAGCAGTGAGGCGGGAGACCCCTACGAGCAGTACTTC.

The chain uses TRBV20-1 and TRBJ1-1; TRBD1 is a possible D gene (6 bases). The germline gives CDR1 DFQATT, CDR2 SNEGSKA (reference sequence). The CDR3 length is 16 residues. Trimming removed 3 bases from V and 0 bases from J, with 17 bases in between. The CDR3 sequence is CSASPRGAWVNTEAFF. CDR3 DNA sequence: TGCAGTGCTAGTCCACGGGGGGCGTGGGTGAACACTGAAGCTTTCTTT.

This clone was observed a handful of times. The chain is built from TRBV5-4 and TRBJ1-6, with 11 bases aligning to TRBD1. CDR1 and CDR2 (germline): SGHNT, YYREEE (reference sequence). V lost 10 bases to trimming and J lost 9 bases; unmatched junction nucleotides: 3. This CDR3 is built from 12 residues. The CDR3 sequence: CAGGQGGSPLHF. The CDR3 coding sequence is TGTGCCGGGGGACAGGGGGGTTCACCCCTCCACTTT.

This chain links TRBV19 with TRBJ1-4; no clear D gene. The CDR3 covers 13 residues. Germline V gives CDR1 LNHDA, CDR2 SQIVND (reference sequence). Trimming removed 3 bases from V and 14 bases from J, with 16 bases in between. In DNA form, the CDR3 reads TGTGCCAGTAGTATTTCTCGTCTCGGGAGTCTGTTTTTT. This encodes CASSISRLGSLFF.

The V gene is TRBV5-1, the J gene TRBJ2-1; 14 nucleotides agree with TRBD2. V was clipped by 7 bases and J by 8 bases; unmatched bases: 8. Germline lookup yields CDR1 SGHRS and CDR2 YFSETQ. The CDR3 extends over 15 amino acids. In DNA, the CDR3 is TGCGCCAGCCAACCCGGGACTAGCGGGAGCTATGAGCAGTTCTTC. It codes for CASQPGTSGSYEQFF.

The J gene is TRBJ2-7, the V gene TRBV30, with 12 bases matching TRBD2. The germline V gene encodes CDR1 GTSNPN and CDR2 SVGIG (reference sequence). The trim removed 1 base at V and 4 bases at J, leaving 8 bases unmatched. CDR3 length: 16 residues. The CDR3 DNA follows: TGTGCCTGGAGTGGACTAGCGGGAGCCCCGGGATACGAGCAGTACTTC. It yields the protein CAWSGLAGAPGYEQYF.

About this clone: At the DNA level, this CDR3 is encoded by other sequences in the same sample as well. The chain employs TRBV4-3 and TRBJ2-1; the match to TRBD1 covers 8 bases. Germline lookup yields CDR1 LGHNA and CDR2 YSLEER. The trim removed 4 bases at V and 0 bases at J, leaving 5 bases unmatched. The CDR3 is 16 residues long. The CDR3 DNA reads as TGCGCCAGCAGCCTTGGGACAGGCAGCTCCTACAATGAGCAGTTCTTC. It yields the protein CASSLGTGSSYNEQFF.